Listed here is a single TCR beta chain. The data are from a study of cytomegalovirus exposure and HLA in healthy donors. V was clipped by 3 bases and J by 3 bases; unmatched bases: 8. The germline CDR1 and CDR2 sequences are MGHRA and YSYEKL. The CDR3 sequence is 15 residues long. The primer mix had 60 Vbeta and 13 Jbeta primers. Method: immunoSEQ multiplex PCR; TCRdb's copy keeps in-frame clones and lacks some. The sample consists of 73,000 or so clones, around three quarters of them appearing once. The chain couples TRBV4-1 to TRBJ2-7; 7 bases fit TRBD1. Material: PBMCs. The sequence was collected from a man in his forties or fifties in good health and CMV-seronegative. Here the CDR3 DNA reads TGCGCCAGCAGCCAGCATGCTACAGGGGACTACGAGCAGTACTTC. The encoded protein is CASSQHATGDYEQYF.